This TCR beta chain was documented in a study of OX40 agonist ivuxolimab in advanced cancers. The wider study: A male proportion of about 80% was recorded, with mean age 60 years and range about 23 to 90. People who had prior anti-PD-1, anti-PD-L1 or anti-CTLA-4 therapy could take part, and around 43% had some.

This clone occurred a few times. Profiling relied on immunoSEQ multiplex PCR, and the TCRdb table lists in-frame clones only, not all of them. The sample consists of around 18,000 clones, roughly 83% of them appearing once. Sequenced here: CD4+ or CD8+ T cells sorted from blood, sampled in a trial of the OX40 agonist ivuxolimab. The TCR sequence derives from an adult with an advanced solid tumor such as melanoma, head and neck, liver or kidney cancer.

The CDR3 loop reads CASSLDGYTEAFF. For the CDR3, the DNA is TGCGCCAGCAGCTTGGACGGCTACACTGAAGCTTTCTTT. The chain uses TRBV5-1 and TRBJ1-1, with no clear D. The CDR3 runs to 13 residues. Trimming cost V 0 bases and J 3 bases, with 6 bases left between them. Germline V gene data show CDR1 as SGHRS and CDR2 as YFSETQ. Full variable domain (missing parts from reference TRBV5-1 and TRBJ1-1): KAGVTQTPRYLIKTRGQQVTLSCSPISGHRSVSWYQQTPGQGLQFLFEYFSETQRNKGNFPGRFSGRQFSNSRSEMNVSTLELGDSALYLCASSLDGYTEAFFGQGTRLTVV.